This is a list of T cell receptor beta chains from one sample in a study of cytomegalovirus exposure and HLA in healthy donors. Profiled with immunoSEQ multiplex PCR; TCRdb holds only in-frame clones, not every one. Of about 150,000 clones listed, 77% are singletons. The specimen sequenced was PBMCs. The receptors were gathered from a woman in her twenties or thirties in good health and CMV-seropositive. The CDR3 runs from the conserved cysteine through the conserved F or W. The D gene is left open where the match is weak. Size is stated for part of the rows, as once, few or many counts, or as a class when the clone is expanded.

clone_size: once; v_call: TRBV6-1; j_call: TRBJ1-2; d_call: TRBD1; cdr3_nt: TGTGCCAGCTCCTCCGGGACAGTTCTTGGCTACACCTTC; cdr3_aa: CASSSGTVLGYTF
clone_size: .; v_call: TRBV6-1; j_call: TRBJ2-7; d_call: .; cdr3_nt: TGTGCCAGCACGGCCGGGATGGAGCAGTACTTC; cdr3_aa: CASTAGMEQYF
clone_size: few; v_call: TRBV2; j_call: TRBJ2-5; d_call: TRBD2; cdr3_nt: TGTGCCAGCAGTGAAAGCGGGACGGGCACCCAGTACTTC; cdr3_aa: CASSESGTGTQYF
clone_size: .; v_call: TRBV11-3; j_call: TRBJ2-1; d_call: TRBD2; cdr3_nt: TGTGCCAGCAGCCCGAGGACTAGCGGGAGTTTCAGGGATGAGCAGTTCTTC; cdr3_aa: CASSPRTSGSFRDEQFF
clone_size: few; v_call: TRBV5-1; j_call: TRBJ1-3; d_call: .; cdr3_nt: TGCGCCAGCAGCTTAAGTCCGGGGTTGTCTGGAAACACCATATATTTT; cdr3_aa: CASSLSPGLSGNTIYF
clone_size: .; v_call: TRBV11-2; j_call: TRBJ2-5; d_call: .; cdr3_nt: TGTGCCAGCAGCTCTGGAGTAATAGGGGACTTC; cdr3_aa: CASSSGVIGDF
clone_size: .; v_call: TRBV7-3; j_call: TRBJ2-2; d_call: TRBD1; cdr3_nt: TGTGCCAGCAGCTTAAACAGGGGCGACGGGGAGCTGTTTTTT; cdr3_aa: CASSLNRGDGELFF
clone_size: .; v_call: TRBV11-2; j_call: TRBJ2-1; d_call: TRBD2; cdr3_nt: TGTGCCAGTTCCGGGCTAGCGGGAAGGAATGAGCAGTTCTTC; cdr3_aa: CASSGLAGRNEQFF
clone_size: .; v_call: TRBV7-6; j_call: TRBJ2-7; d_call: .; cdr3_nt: TGTGCCAGCAGCCCCGGGGGAGGGGGATTCTACGAGCAGTACTTC; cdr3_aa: CASSPGGGGFYEQYF
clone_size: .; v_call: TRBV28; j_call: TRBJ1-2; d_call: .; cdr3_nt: TGTGCCAGCAGCTTAATAGTTTCTGTTAACTATGGCTACACCTTC; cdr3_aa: CASSLIVSVNYGYTF
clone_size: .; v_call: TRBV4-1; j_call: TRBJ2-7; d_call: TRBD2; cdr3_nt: TGCGCCAGCAGCAAGCCTAGCGGAGCCTCCTACGAGCAGTACTTC; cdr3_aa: CASSKPSGASYEQYF
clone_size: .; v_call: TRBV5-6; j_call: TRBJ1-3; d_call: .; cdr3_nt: TGTGCCAGCAGCTTCAATGGAAACACCATATATTTT; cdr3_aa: CASSFNGNTIYF
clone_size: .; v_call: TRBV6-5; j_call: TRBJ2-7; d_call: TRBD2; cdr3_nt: TGTGCCAGCAGTTACGCGACTAGCGGGAGTTACGAGCAGTACTTC; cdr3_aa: CASSYATSGSYEQYF